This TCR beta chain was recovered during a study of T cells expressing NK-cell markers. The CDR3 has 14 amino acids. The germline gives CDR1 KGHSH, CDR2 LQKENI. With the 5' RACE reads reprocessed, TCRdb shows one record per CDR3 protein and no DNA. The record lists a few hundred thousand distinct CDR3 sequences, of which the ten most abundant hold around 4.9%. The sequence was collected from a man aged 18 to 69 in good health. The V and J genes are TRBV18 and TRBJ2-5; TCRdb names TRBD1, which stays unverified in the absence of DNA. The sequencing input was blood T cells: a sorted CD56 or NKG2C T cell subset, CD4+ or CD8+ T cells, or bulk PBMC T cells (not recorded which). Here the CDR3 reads CASSSGQGVETQYF.